The sequence of this T cell receptor (beta chain) was determined in a study of T cells in Graves' hyperthyroidism and ophthalmopathy. This CDR3 has 15 amino acids. Germline assignment: CDR1 SGHTA and CDR2 FQGNSA. Trimming removed 3 bases from V and 3 bases from J, with 14 bases in between. This clonotype was seen many times. Template material for amplifying TCR beta CDR3 regions consisted of RNA transcripts. HTBI primers were employed in a first-round RT-PCR of the TCR CDR3. One entry per CDR3 protein, called by TCRdb with MiXCR from the multiplex PCR reads. The table lists almost 600,000 distinct CDR3 sequences, just over 45% of them singletons, with around 7.7% in the top ten.

The sequence derives from a woman in her late teens or twenties with Graves' hyperthyroidism. The chain carries TRBV7-2 and TRBJ2-5; no clear D gene. Sequenced material: peripheral blood or thyroid tissue (not recorded which). Here the CDR3 DNA reads TGTGCCAGCAGCTTTCCGGCGGTCCAGAAAGAGACCCAGTACTTC. Translation gives CASSFPAVQKETQYF.